The entry that follows covers one T cell receptor beta chain sequence. The target antigen is unknown. The trim removed 4 bases at V and 9 bases at J, leaving 8 bases unmatched. CDR3 length: 14 amino acids. Germline-derived CDR1 and CDR2 are KGHSH and LQKENI. Vbeta (60) and Jbeta (13) primers were used in the PCR. Profiling relied on immunoSEQ multiplex PCR, and the TCRdb table lists in-frame clones only, not all of them. The table includes about 150,000 clones, more than 70% detected once. The source of the sample is a study of cytomegalovirus exposure and HLA in healthy donors. Background on the study: Earlier results showed approximately 110 million unique TCR beta sequences derived from some 190 million T cells. Overall study results and limits: As was reported, the classifier diagnosed cytomegalovirus status with high specificity and sensitivity.

The specimen sequenced was PBMCs. The gene calls are TRBV18 and TRBJ2-1; TRBD1 agrees at 8 bases. This clonotype originated in a man over 45 in good health and CMV-seropositive. CDR3 in amino acids: CASSLSQGAGEQFF. The CDR3 region has the DNA TGTGCCAGCTCACTGTCTCAGGGGGCTGGTGAGCAGTTCTTC.